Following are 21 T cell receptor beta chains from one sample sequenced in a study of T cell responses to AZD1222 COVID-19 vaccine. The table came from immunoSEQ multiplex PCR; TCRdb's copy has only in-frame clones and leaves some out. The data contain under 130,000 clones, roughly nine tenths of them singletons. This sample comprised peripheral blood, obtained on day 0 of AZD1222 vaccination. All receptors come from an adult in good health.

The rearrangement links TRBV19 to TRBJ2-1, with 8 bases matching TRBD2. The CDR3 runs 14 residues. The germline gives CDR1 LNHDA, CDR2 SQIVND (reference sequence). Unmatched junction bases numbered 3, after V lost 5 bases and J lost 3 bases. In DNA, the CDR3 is TGTGCCAGTAGTGGGCTAGCGGGCTACAATGAGCAGTTCTTC. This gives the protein CASSGLAGYNEQFF.

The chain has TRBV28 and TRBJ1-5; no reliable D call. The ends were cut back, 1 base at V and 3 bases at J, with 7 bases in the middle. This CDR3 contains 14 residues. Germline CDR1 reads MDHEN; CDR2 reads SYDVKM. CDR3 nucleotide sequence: TGTGCCAGCAGTTTATCAGCCTTCAATCAGCCCCAGCATTTT. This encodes CASSLSAFNQPQHF.

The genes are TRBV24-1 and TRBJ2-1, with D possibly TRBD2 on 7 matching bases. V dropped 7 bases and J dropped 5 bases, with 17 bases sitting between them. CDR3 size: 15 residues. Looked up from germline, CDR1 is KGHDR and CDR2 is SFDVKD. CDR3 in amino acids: CATSPRGAQNNEQFF. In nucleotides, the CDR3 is TGTGCCACCAGCCCCCGGGGGGCGCAGAACAATGAGCAGTTCTTC.

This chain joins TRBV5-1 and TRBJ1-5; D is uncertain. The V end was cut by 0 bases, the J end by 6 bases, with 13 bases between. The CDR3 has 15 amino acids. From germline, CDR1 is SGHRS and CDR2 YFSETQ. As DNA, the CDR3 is TGCGCCAGCAGCTTGGCACCTGGCGGAGGTCAGCCCCAGCATTTT. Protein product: CASSLAPGGGQPQHF.

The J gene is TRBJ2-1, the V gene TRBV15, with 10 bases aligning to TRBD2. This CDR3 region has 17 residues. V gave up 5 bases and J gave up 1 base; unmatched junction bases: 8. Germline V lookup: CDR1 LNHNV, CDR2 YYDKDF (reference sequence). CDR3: CATSVLLAGVSYNEQFF. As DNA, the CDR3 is TGTGCCACCAGCGTTCTCCTAGCGGGAGTTTCCTACAATGAGCAGTTCTTC.

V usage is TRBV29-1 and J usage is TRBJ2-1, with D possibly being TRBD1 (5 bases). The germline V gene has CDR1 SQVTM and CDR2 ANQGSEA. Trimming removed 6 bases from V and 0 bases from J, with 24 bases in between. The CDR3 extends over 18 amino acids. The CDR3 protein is CSVLQVLGAPSSYNEQFF. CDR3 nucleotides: TGCAGCGTACTACAGGTCCTAGGGGCCCCGAGCTCCTACAATGAGCAGTTCTTC.

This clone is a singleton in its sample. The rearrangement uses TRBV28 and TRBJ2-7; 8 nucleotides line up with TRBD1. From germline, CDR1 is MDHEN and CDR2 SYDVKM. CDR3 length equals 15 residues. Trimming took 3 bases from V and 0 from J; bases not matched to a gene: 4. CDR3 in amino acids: CASSLTGAFSYEQYF. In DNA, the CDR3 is TGTGCCAGCAGTTTGACAGGGGCCTTCTCCTACGAGCAGTACTTC.

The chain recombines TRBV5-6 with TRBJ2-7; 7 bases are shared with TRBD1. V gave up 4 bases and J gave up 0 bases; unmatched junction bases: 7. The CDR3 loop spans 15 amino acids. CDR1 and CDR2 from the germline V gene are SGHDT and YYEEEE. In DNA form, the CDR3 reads TGTGCCAGCAGCCCCGGACAGGTGAGCTCCTACGAGCAGTACTTC. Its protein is CASSPGQVSSYEQYF.

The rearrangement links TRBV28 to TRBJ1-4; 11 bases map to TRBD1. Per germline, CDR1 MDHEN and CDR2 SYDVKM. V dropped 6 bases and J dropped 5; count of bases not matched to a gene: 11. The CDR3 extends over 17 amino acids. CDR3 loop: CASSRGQGGFRNEKLFF. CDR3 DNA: TGTGCCAGCAGCCGGGGACAGGGGGGGTTTCGGAATGAAAAACTGTTTTTT.

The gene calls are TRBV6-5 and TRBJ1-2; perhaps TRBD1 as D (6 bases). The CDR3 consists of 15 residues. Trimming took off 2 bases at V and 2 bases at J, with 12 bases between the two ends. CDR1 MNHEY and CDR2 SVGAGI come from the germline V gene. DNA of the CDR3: TGTGCCAGCAGTTACATCGCAGGGGAAAACTATGGCTACACCTTC. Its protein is CASSYIAGENYGYTF.

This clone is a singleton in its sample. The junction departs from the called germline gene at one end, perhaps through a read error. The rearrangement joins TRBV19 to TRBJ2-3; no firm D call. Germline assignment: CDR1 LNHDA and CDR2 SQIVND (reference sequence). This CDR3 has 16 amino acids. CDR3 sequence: CAGSQTQVRNTDTQYF. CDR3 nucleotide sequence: TGTGCCGGTAGCCAGACCCAGGTAAGGAACACAGATACGCAGTATTTT.

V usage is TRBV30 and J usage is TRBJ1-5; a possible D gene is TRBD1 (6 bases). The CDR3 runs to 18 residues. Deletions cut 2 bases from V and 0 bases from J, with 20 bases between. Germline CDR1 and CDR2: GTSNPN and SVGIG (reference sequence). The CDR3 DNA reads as TGTGCCTGGAGTTCAGGGCAGGGGCAGGCCTATAGCAATCAGCCCCAGCATTTT. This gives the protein CAWSSGQGQAYSNQPQHF.

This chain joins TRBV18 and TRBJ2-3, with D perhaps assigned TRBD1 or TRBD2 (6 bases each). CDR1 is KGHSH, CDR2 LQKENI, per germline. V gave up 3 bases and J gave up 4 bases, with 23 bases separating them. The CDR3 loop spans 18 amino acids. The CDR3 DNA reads TGTGCCAGCTCACCCCGACTCGGGACTCCCAGGGGCCCAGATACGCAGTATTTT. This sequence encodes CASSPRLGTPRGPDTQYF. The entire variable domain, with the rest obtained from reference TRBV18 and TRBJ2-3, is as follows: NAGVMQNPRHLVRRRGQEARLRCSPMKGHSHVYWYRQLPEEGLKFMVYLQKENIIDESGMPKERFSAEFPKEGPSILRIQQVVRGDSAAYFCASSPRLGTPRGPDTQYFGPGTRLTVL.

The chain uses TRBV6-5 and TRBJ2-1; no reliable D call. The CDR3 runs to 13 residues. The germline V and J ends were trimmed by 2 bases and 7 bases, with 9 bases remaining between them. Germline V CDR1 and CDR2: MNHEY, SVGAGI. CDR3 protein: CASSYNKENEQFF. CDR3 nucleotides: TGTGCCAGCAGTTACAACAAAGAGAATGAGCAGTTCTTC.

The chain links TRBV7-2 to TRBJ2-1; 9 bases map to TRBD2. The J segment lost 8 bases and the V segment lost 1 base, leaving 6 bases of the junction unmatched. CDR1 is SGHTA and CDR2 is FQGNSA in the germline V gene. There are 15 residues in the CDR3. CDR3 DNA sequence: TGTGCCAGCAGCTTAGAGAATAGCGGGAGCCATGAGCAGTTCTTC. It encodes CASSLENSGSHEQFF.

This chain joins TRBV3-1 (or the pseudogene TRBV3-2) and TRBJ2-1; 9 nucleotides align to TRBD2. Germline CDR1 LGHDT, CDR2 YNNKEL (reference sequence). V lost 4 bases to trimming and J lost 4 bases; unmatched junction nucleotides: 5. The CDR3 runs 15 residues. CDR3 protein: CASSLLAGLYNEQFF. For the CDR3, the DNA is TGTGCCAGCAGCCTTCTAGCGGGACTATACAATGAGCAGTTCTTC.

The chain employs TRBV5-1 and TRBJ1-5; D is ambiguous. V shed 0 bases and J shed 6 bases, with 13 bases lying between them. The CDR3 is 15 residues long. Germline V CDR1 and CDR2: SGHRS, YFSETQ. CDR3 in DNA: TGCGCCAGCAGCTTGGGGACCTCTGGCAGTCAGCCCCAGCATTTT. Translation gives CASSLGTSGSQPQHF.

DNA for the CDR3: TGTGCCAGCAGCTCGGGCGGAGCCTACTACGAGCAGTACTTC. Amino acids: CASSSGGAYYEQYF. V usage is TRBV5-4 and J usage is TRBJ2-7, with D unclear. The CDR3 runs to 14 residues. CDR1 and CDR2 from the germline V gene are SGHNT and YYREEE (reference sequence). The V end was cut by 3 bases, the J end by 3 bases, with 13 bases between.

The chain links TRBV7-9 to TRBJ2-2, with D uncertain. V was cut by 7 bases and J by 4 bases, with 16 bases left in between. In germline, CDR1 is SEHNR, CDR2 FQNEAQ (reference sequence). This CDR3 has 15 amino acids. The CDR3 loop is CASTRGVAFTGELFF. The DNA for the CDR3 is TGTGCCAGCACCCGAGGAGTAGCTTTCACCGGGGAGCTGTTTTTT.

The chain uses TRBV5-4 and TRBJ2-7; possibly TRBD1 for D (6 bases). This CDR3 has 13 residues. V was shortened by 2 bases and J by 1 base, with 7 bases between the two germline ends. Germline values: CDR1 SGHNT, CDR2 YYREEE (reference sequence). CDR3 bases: TGTGCCAGCAGCTTACAGGGATCCTACGAGCAGTACTTC. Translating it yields CASSLQGSYEQYF.

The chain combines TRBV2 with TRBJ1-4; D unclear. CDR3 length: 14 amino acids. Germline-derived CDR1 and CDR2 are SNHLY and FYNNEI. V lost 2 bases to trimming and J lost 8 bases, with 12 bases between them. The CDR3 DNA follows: TGTGCCAGCAGTGAAAGCGGGCTTGGGGAAAAACTGTTTTTT. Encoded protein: CASSESGLGEKLFF.